The source of this T cell receptor (beta chain) is a study of blood T cell dynamics during melanoma immunotherapy. The length of the CDR3 is 14 residues. Germline lookup yields CDR1 KGHSH and CDR2 LQKENI. Unmatched junction bases numbered 4, after V lost 5 bases and J lost 4 bases. Clones were sequenced by immunoSEQ multiplex PCR, and TCRdb holds only the in-frame ones, with some missing. The data contain over 10,000 clones, around 92% of them seen just once; the ten biggest clones take up approximately 3.3%. Indicated time point: pre-treatment baseline. One draw preceded checkpoint blockade; another followed its first cycle at week 3.

The V call is TRBV18, the J call TRBJ1-1; 10 nucleotides align to TRBD1. This receptor was obtained from a human donor with melanoma. This specimen was blood, taken from a patient treated with checkpoint blockade. The DNA of the CDR3 is TGTGCCAGCTCAGCGACAGGGGGCCGCACTGAAGCTTTCTTT. It encodes CASSATGGRTEAFF.